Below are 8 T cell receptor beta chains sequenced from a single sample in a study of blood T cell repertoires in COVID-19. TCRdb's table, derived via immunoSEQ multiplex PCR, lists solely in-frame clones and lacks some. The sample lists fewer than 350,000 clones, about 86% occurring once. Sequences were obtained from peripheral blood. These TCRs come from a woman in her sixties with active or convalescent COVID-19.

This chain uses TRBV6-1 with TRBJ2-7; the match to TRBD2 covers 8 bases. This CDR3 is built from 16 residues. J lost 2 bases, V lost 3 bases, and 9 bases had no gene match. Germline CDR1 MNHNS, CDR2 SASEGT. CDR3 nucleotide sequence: TGTGCCAGCAGTGATGAGATTACGGGGGGGACCTACGAGCAGTACTTC. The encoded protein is CASSDEITGGTYEQYF.

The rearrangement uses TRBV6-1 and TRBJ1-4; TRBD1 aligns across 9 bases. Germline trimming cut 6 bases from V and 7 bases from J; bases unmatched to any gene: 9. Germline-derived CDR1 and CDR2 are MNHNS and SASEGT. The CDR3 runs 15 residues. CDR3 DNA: TGTGCCAGCAGGGCTCCGGGACAGGGCCGTGAAAAACTGTTTTTT. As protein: CASRAPGQGREKLFF.

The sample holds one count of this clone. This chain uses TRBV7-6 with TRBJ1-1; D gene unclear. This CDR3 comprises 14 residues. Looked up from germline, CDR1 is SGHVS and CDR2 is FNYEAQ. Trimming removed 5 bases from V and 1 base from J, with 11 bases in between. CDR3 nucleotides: TGTGCCAGCAGCCTTGGCCTCCAGAACACTGAAGCTTTCTTT. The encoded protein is CASSLGLQNTEAFF.

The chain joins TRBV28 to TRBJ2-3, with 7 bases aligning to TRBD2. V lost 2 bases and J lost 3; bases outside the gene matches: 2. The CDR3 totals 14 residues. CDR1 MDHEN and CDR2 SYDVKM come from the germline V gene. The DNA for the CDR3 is TGTGCCAGCAGTTTAACAGCGGGGACAGATACGCAGTATTTT. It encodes CASSLTAGTDTQYF. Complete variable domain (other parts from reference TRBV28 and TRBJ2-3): DVKVTQSSRYLVKRTGEKVFLECVQDMDHENMFWYRQDPGLGLRLIYFSYDVKMKEKGDIPEGYSVSREKKERFSLILESASTNQTSMYLCASSLTAGTDTQYFGPGTRLTVL.

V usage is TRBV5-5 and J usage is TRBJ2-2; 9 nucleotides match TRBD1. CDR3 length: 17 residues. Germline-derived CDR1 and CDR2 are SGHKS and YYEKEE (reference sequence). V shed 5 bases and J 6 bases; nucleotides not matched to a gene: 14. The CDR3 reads CASRIGAGTGIAGELFF. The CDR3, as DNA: TGTGCCAGCAGAATTGGGGCCGGGACAGGGATCGCCGGGGAGCTGTTTTTT.

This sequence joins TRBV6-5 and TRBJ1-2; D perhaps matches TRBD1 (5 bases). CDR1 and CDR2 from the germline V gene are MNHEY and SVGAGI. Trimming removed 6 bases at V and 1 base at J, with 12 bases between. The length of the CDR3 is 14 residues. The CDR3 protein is CASRILGLNYGYTF. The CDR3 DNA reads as TGTGCCAGCAGGATCCTGGGGCTTAACTATGGCTACACCTTC.

CDR3 nucleotide sequence: TGTGCCAGCAGCTTGATCGGTTCGATAAACACCGGGGAGCTGTTTTTT. Protein sequence: CASSLIGSINTGELFF. This chain joins TRBV5-5 and TRBJ2-2; D remains ambiguous. The V gene's germline CDR1 is SGHKS and CDR2 YYEKEE (reference sequence). Trimming removed 1 base from V and 2 bases from J, with 12 bases in between. This CDR3 spans 16 amino acids.

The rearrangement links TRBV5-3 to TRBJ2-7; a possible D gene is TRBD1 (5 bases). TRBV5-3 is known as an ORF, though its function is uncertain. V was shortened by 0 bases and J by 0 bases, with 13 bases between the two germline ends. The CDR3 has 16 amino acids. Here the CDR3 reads CARSLVQGPSSYEQYF. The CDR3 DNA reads TGTGCCAGAAGCTTGGTCCAGGGCCCGAGCTCCTACGAGCAGTACTTC.